The 29 T cell receptor beta chains listed next were all sequenced from one sample in a study of T-cell memory formation after mild COVID-19. In TCRdb, the 5' RACE reads were re-called with MiXCR into one record per CDR3 protein. This sample has fewer than 450,000 distinct CDR3 sequences, with 20% to 25% found just once. The sample was PBMCs or a T cell subset sorted from them (not recorded which). The origin of the receptors is an adult woman who had mild COVID-19 (a few samples of this study predate the infection). Cell type and time point are not known.

This clonotype was seen many times. This chain connects TRBV7-9 to TRBJ1-1, with 10 bases that match TRBD1. Trimming cost V 5 bases and J 5 bases; bases outside gene matches: 5. The CDR3 loop spans 14 amino acids. CDR1 is SEHNR, CDR2 FQNEAQ, per germline (reference sequence). Here the CDR3 DNA reads TGTGCCAGCAGCCTGGGACAGGGGTGGACTGAAGCTTTCTTT. Protein sequence: CASSLGQGWTEAFF.

This clonotype has just a few counts. The J gene is TRBJ1-2, the V gene TRBV7-9; possible D gene TRBD1, 5 bases. The CDR3 is made up of 19 amino acids. V lost 1 base and J lost 0, with 21 bases in between. Germline CDR1 reads SEHNR; CDR2 reads FQNEAQ (reference sequence). The chain's CDR3 is CASSLVEFVGAPPNYGYTF. The DNA for the CDR3 is TGTGCCAGCAGCTTAGTAGAATTTGTCGGGGCCCCTCCTAACTATGGCTACACCTTC.

In this sample, this clonotype turned up many times. This rearrangement joins TRBV5-1 to TRBJ2-1, with D unresolved. The V and J ends lost 1 base and 8 bases respectively, with 10 bases between them. The CDR3 runs 13 residues. Germline-derived CDR1 and CDR2 are SGHRS and YFSETQ. The CDR3 sequence is CASSLIVSDEQFF. The CDR3 DNA is TGCGCCAGCAGCTTGATAGTTTCTGATGAGCAGTTCTTC.

This clonotype was counted ten times or more. The chain has TRBV13 and TRBJ2-1, with 8 nucleotides matching TRBD2. The CDR3 contains 14 residues. In germline, CDR1 is PRHDT, CDR2 FYEKMQ (reference sequence). The V gene end was trimmed by 6 bases and the J gene end by 10 bases; junction bases not matched to a gene: 11. The CDR3 nucleotides read TGTGCCAGCAGGCTCCCGGTAGCGGGGACGGAGCAGTTCTTC. It is translated as CASRLPVAGTEQFF.

The chain links TRBV7-6 to TRBJ2-1, with 10 bases fitting TRBD2. V gave up 7 bases and J gave up 8 bases; unmatched junction bases: 8. This CDR3 spans 14 amino acids. Germline CDR1 is SGHVS and CDR2 is FNYEAQ. CDR3 amino acids: CASNQNLAGDEQFF. Written as DNA, the CDR3 is TGTGCCAGCAATCAAAATCTAGCGGGAGATGAGCAGTTCTTC.

The genes are TRBV11-3 and TRBJ2-7; 12 bases fit TRBD2. The CDR3 sequence is 16 residues long. The V gene's germline CDR1 is SGHNT and CDR2 YENEEA. Trimming took 5 bases from V and 2 from J; bases not matched to a gene: 7. The CDR3 DNA reads TGTGCCAGCAGCCCAAGACTAGCGGGAGATCCCTACGAGCAGTACTTC. It yields the protein CASSPRLAGDPYEQYF.

This clonotype was found many times. The chain couples TRBV5-1 to TRBJ2-7; 8 bases are a match to TRBD1. Germline CDR1 and CDR2: SGHRS and YFSETQ. V trimming: 3 bases; J trimming: 7 bases; junction bases outside the gene matches: 12. The CDR3 is 15 residues long. The CDR3, as DNA: TGCGCCAGCAGCTCAGCCGGGACAGGCTTGGGGGAGCAGTACTTC. Its protein is CASSSAGTGLGEQYF.

This clonotype occurred a few times. CDR3: CASSYPTSGIAQKTQYF. CDR3 nucleotide sequence: TGTGCCAGCAGTTACCCAACTAGCGGGATCGCCCAGAAGACCCAGTACTTC. The chain is built from TRBV6-2 or TRBV6-3 and TRBJ2-5; TRBD2 matches 10 bases. This CDR3 comprises 17 residues. CDR1 and CDR2 (germline): MNHEY, SVGEGT. V gave up 2 bases and J gave up 6 bases; unmatched junction bases: 12.

The chain combines TRBV5-5 with TRBJ2-7; weak D call: TRBD1 (6 bases). V was pared by 2 bases and J by 7 bases, with 16 bases between. Germline CDR1 and CDR2: SGHKS and YYEKEE (reference sequence). The CDR3 has 14 residues. CDR3 in amino acids: CASSLRQEPSEQYF. Here the CDR3 DNA reads TGTGCCAGCAGCTTACGACAGGAACCGAGTGAGCAGTACTTC.

The table lists this clonotype with a few counts. This sequence joins TRBV24-1 and TRBJ2-1, with D tentatively TRBD2 (6 bases). Per the germline V gene, CDR1 is KGHDR and CDR2 is SFDVKD. The ends were cut back, 10 bases at V and 3 bases at J, with 18 bases in the middle. The CDR3 loop spans 15 amino acids. The DNA of the CDR3 is TGTGCCACTTCCCCCCGGGACTCCTTCTACAATGAGCAGTTCTTC. This gives the protein CATSPRDSFYNEQFF.

The rearrangement uses TRBV12-3 or TRBV12-4 and TRBJ1-1; TRBD1 is a possible D gene (6 bases). The CDR3 has 14 amino acids. The V end lost 5 bases, the J end lost 3 bases, and 13 bases lay between the germline ends. DNA of the CDR3: TGTGCCAGCAGTCCGCGCGGGGGCGACACTGAAGCTTTCTTT. The encoded protein is CASSPRGGDTEAFF.

The chain recombines TRBV7-6 with TRBJ2-7; perhaps TRBD2 as D (5 bases). Trimming pared 5 bases from V and 5 bases from J, leaving 13 bases between. This CDR3 contains 13 residues. CDR1 and CDR2 from the germline V gene are SGHVS and FNYEAQ. The CDR3 DNA sequence: TGTGCCAGCAGCGTATTTGAGGAGGACGAGCAGTACTTC. Residues: CASSVFEEDEQYF.

A few counts support this clonotype. The rearrangement joins TRBV5-1 to TRBJ2-4; D remains ambiguous. The CDR3 is 14 residues long. In germline, CDR1 is SGHRS, CDR2 YFSETQ. Trimming removed 1 base from V and 8 bases from J, with 13 bases in between. The CDR3 sequence: CASSLSGPLDIQYF. In DNA, the CDR3 is TGCGCCAGCAGCTTGTCGGGTCCCCTCGACATTCAGTACTTC.

The chain has TRBV7-3 and TRBJ2-1, with D possibly being TRBD2 (7 bases). CDR3 size: 15 residues. CDR1 and CDR2 (germline): SGHTA, FQGTGA. Trimming removed 3 bases at V and 4 bases at J, with 13 bases between. The CDR3 DNA reads as TGTGCCAGCAGCTTTGGCGGGGGCTATTACAATGAGCAGTTCTTC. It codes for CASSFGGGYYNEQFF.

This clonotype was picked up a small number of times. V is TRBV7-3 and J is TRBJ1-2; 8 bases line up with TRBD1. V shed 5 bases and J 2 bases; nucleotides not matched to a gene: 7. Germline assignment: CDR1 SGHTA and CDR2 FQGTGA. There are 15 residues in the CDR3. The CDR3 bases are TGTGCCAGCAGCGCGTCCCGGGACAGGAACTATGGCTACACCTTC. Protein: CASSASRDRNYGYTF.

This clonotype was counted many times. This rearrangement joins TRBV11-2 to TRBJ2-1, with no clear D. CDR3 length: 16 amino acids. Germline CDR1 reads SGHAT; CDR2 reads FQNNGV. V dropped 2 bases and J dropped 0 bases, with 11 bases sitting between them. This CDR3 reads CASSLRSASSYNEQFF. Written as DNA, the CDR3 is TGTGCCAGCAGCTTACGTTCAGCCAGCTCCTACAATGAGCAGTTCTTC.

The chain employs TRBV12-3 or TRBV12-4 and TRBJ2-5; D call uncertain. This CDR3 region has 12 residues. The V end was cut by 8 bases, the J end by 8 bases, with 15 bases between. CDR3 sequence reads: CASGYAVNTQYF. The CDR3 DNA sequence: TGTGCCAGCGGGTATGCGGTAAACACCCAGTACTTC.

V gene TRBV14 combines with J gene TRBJ2-7, with 9 bases lining up with TRBD2. This CDR3 region has 14 residues. The trim removed 3 bases at V and 2 bases at J, leaving 2 bases unmatched. CDR1 is SGHDN, CDR2 FVKESK, per germline. CDR3 in amino acids: CASSHERGAYEQYF. The CDR3 DNA follows: TGTGCCAGCAGCCATGAGCGGGGGGCCTACGAGCAGTACTTC.

The gene calls are TRBV4-1 and TRBJ1-5, with TRBD1 matching 8 bases. This CDR3 region has 15 residues. The V gene's germline CDR1 is MGHRA and CDR2 YSYEKL. The junction had 4 bases not matched to a gene; V was cut back by 3 bases and J by 3 bases. The CDR3 DNA sequence: TGCGCCAGCAGCCAGGGACAGGCGAACAATCAGCCCCAGCATTTT. The encoded protein is CASSQGQANNQPQHF.

The J gene is TRBJ1-5, the V gene TRBV7-9; D is uncertain. This CDR3 has 15 residues. The germline V and J ends were trimmed by 1 base and 3 bases, with 10 bases remaining between them. In germline, CDR1 is SEHNR, CDR2 FQNEAQ (reference sequence). The CDR3 here is CASSLVGQNNQPQHF. CDR3 sequence (DNA): TGTGCCAGCAGCTTAGTAGGGCAGAACAATCAGCCCCAGCATTTT.

CDR3 DNA: TGCAGTGCTAGGTCGACGGCCACCTACGAGCAGTACTTC. This codes for CSARSTATYEQYF. The chain joins TRBV20-1 to TRBJ2-7; D is uncertain. The ends were cut back, 3 bases at V and 2 bases at J, with 11 bases in the middle. The CDR3 extends over 13 amino acids. Germline CDR1 DFQATT, CDR2 SNEGSKA (reference sequence).

The chain uses TRBV4-1 and TRBJ2-7; the match to TRBD2 covers 7 bases. Germline V gene lookup returns CDR1 MGHRA and CDR2 YSYEKL. J lost 1 base, V lost 4 bases, and 10 bases had no gene match. This CDR3 is 16 amino acids long. CDR3 coding DNA: TGCGCCAGCAGCCCCCTCGCGGCGGGGGAATCCTACGAGCAGTACTTC. This encodes CASSPLAAGESYEQYF.

The J gene is TRBJ2-1, the V gene TRBV5-1, with TRBD1 identical over 9 bases. With 4 bases clipped from V and 5 bases from J, the junction kept 4 bases outside the gene matches. Looked up from germline, CDR1 is SGHRS and CDR2 is YFSETQ. This CDR3 is built from 14 residues. CDR3 DNA sequence: TGCGCCAGCAGCACGGGACAGGGTCACAATGAGCAGTTCTTC. Its protein is CASSTGQGHNEQFF.

The V and J genes are TRBV5-6 and TRBJ1-2; no reliable D call. The CDR3 extends over 12 amino acids. The germline gives CDR1 SGHDT, CDR2 YYEEEE. Trimming stripped 0 bases from V and 8 bases from J, with 8 bases between. The CDR3 coding sequence is TGTGCCAGCAGCTTGGCGGTAACCGGCTACACCTTC. Translation: CASSLAVTGYTF.

V gene TRBV5-1 combines with J gene TRBJ1-1; 10 nucleotides match TRBD1. The CDR3 is made up of 15 amino acids. CDR1 is SGHRS, CDR2 YFSETQ, per germline. J was trimmed by 5 bases and V by 4 bases; bases with no gene match: 8. Here the CDR3 reads CASSHRQGADTEAFF. CDR3 nucleotides: TGCGCCAGCAGCCACAGACAGGGGGCGGATACTGAAGCTTTCTTT.

This clonotype came up a few times. This CDR3 is CASSQGGYRTFF. In DNA, the CDR3 is TGTGCCAGCAGCCAAGGCGGTTATCGTACTTTCTTT. The chain employs TRBV14 and TRBJ1-1; D is ambiguous. The V gene's germline CDR1 is SGHDN and CDR2 FVKESK. Trimming took off 1 base at V and 12 bases at J, with 12 bases between the two ends. The CDR3 loop spans 12 amino acids.

This chain uses TRBV19 with TRBJ2-1; D gene ambiguous. Trimming took 3 bases from V and 2 from J, leaving 11 bases between them. This CDR3 comprises 15 residues. Germline loops: CDR1 LNHDA, CDR2 SQIVND (reference sequence). The CDR3 region has the DNA TGTGCCAGTAGTATTGGAGACCCAACCTACAATGAGCAGTTCTTC. The encoded protein is CASSIGDPTYNEQFF.

This clonotype was found many times. V is TRBV6-5 and J is TRBJ1-3; a possible D gene is TRBD1 (6 bases). The CDR3 runs to 15 residues. Germline V gene lookup returns CDR1 MNHEY and CDR2 SVGAGI. Trimming cost V 5 bases and J 0 bases, with 11 bases left between them. The chain's CDR3 is CASSLDRTSGNTIYF. The DNA for the CDR3 is TGTGCCAGCAGTCTTGACAGGACCTCTGGAAACACCATATATTTT.

This clonotype has just a few counts. The chain recombines TRBV4-2 with TRBJ2-5; 7 nucleotides match TRBD1. In germline, CDR1 is LGHNA, CDR2 YNFKEQ. V dropped 3 bases and J dropped 5; count of bases not matched to a gene: 9. The CDR3 has 15 residues. For the CDR3, the DNA is TGTGCCAGCAGCCAGGGGGACAGAGTGGGGGAGACCCAGTACTTC. Protein: CASSQGDRVGETQYF.